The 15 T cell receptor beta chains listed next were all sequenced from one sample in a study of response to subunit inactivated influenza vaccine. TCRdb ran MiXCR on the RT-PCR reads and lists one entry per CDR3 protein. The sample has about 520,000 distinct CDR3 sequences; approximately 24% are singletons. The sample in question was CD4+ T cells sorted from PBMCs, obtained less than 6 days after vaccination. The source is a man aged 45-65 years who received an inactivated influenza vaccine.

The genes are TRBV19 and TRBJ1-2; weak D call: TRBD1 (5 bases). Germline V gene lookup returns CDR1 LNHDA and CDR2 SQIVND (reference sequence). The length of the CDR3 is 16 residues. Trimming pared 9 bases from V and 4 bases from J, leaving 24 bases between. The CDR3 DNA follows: TGTGCCAGCCGTGGGACGCCCATAGGAAATTCCTATGGCTACACCTTC. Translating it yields CASRGTPIGNSYGYTF. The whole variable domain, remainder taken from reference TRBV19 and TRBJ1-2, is DGGITQSPKYLFRKEGQNVTLSCEQNLNHDAMYWYRQDPGQGLRLIYYSQIVNDFQKGDIAEGYSVSREKKESFPLTVTSAQKNPTAFYLCASRGTPIGNSYGYTFGSGTRLTVV.

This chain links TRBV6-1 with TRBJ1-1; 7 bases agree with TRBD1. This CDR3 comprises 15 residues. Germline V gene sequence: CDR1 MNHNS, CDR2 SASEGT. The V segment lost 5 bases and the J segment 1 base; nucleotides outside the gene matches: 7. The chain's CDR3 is CASSQTGTENTEAFF. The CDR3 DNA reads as TGTGCCAGCAGTCAGACCGGGACAGAGAACACTGAAGCTTTCTTT.

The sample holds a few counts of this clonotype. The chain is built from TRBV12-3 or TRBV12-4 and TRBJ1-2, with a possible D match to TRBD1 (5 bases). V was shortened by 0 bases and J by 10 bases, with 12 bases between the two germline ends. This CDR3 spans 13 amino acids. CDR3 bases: TGTGCCAGCAGTTTAGCGCGCAGGGACGTCTACACCTTC. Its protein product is CASSLARRDVYTF.

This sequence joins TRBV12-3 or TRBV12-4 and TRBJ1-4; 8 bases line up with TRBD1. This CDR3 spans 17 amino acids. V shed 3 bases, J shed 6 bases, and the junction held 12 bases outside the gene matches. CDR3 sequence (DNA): TGTGCCAGCAGTTTCCGGGACAGGTCCTCTAGTGATGAAAAACTGTTTTTT. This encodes CASSFRDRSSSDEKLFF.

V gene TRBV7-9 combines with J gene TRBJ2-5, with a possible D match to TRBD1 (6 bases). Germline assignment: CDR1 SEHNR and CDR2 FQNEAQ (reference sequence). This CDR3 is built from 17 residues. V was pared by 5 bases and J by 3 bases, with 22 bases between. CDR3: CASSVVPGQGRKETQYF. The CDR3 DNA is TGTGCCAGCAGCGTAGTCCCCGGGCAGGGGCGGAAAGAGACCCAGTACTTC.

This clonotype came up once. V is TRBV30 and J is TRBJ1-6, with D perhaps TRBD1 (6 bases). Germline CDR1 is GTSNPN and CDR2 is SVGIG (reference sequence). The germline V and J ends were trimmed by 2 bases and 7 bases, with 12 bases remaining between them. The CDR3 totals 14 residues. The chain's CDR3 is CAWSNGQTNSPLHF. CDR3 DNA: TGTGCCTGGAGTAACGGACAGACCAATTCACCCCTCCACTTT. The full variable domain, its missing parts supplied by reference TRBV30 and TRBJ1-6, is SQTIHQWPATLVQPVGSPLSLECTVEGTSNPNLYWYRQAAGRGLQLLFYSVGIGQISSEVPQNLSASRPQDRQFILSSKKLLLSDSGFYLCAWSNGQTNSPLHFGNGTRLTVT.

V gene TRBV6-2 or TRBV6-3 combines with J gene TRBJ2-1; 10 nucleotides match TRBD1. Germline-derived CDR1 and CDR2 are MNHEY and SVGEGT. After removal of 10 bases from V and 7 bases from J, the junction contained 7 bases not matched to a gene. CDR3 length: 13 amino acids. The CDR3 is CATGQGRQNEQFF. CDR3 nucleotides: TGTGCCACGGGACAGGGGCGCCAAAATGAGCAGTTCTTC.

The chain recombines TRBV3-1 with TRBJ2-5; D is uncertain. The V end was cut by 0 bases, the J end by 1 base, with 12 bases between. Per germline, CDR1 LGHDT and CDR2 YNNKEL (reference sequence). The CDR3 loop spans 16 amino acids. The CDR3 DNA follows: TGTGCCAGCAGCCAAGATTTATCCTCCAGCCAAGAGACCCAGTACTTC. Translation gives CASSQDLSSSQETQYF.

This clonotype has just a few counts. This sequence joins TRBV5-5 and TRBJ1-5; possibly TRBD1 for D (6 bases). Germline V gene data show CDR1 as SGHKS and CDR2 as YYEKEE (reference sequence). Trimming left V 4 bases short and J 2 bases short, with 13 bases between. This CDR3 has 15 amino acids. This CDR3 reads CASSTRGVGNQPQHF. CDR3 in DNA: TGTGCCAGCAGCACCAGGGGCGTAGGCAATCAGCCCCAGCATTTT.

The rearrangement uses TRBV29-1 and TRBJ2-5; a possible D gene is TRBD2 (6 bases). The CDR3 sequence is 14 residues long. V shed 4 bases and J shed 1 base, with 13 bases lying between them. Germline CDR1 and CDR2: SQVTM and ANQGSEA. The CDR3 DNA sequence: TGCAGCGTTGGGGCCGCGGGACCCCAAGAGACCCAGTACTTC. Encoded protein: CSVGAAGPQETQYF.

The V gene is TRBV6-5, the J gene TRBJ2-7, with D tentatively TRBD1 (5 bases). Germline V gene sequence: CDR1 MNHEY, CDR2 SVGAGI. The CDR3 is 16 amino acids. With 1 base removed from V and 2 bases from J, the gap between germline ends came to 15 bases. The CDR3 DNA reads TGTGCCAGCAGTTACTTAGTGACAGTCTCTGCCTACGAGCAGTACTTC. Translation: CASSYLVTVSAYEQYF.

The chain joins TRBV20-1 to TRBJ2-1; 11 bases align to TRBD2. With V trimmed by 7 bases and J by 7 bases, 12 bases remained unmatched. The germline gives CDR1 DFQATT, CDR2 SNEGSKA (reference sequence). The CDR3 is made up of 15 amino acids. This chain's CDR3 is CSVPPLAGGRNEQFF. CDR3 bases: TGCAGTGTCCCACCCTTAGCGGGGGGGCGGAATGAGCAGTTCTTC.

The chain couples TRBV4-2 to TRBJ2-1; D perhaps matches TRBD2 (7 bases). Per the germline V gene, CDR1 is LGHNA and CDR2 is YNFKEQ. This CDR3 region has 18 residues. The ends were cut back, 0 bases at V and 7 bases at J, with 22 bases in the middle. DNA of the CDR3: TGTGCCAGCAGCCAAGATCCGCGAGGGGGGGTAGGTTTGAATGAGCAGTTCTTC. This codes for CASSQDPRGGVGLNEQFF.

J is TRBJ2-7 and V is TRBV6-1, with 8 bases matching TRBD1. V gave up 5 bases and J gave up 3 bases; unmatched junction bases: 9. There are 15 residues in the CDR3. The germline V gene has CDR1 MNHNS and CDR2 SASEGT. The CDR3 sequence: CASSKKTGDNYEQYF. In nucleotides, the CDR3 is TGTGCCAGCAGTAAAAAGACAGGGGACAACTACGAGCAGTACTTC.

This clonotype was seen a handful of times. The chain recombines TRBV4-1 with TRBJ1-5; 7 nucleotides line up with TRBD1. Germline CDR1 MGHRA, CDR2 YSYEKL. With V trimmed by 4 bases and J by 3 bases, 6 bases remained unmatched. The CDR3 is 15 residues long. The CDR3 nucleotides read TGCGCCAGCAGCCTACTTGGACAGGTCAATCAGCCCCAGCATTTT. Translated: CASSLLGQVNQPQHF.